This T cell receptor beta chain was observed in a study of T cells after posttransplantation cyclophosphamide. The CDR3 runs 13 residues. V was pared by 2 bases and J by 1 base, with 6 bases between. Germline CDR1 reads MNHEY; CDR2 reads SVGAGI. The table lists this clone with many counts. The antigen is not known. Study-wide points: TRB overlap between skin or GI tissue T cells and blood was limited. Recipient CMV seropositivity and CMV reactivation strongly tracked TRB clonality.

Some clones are missing from TCRdb's copy, which holds only in-frame ones; the method was immunoSEQ multiplex PCR. The specimen gives 40,000 to 55,000 clones without singletons; the ten biggest hold 2% to 2.5%. The receptor was isolated from a man between 40 and 49 years old in good health, CMV-negative, and a related stem cell transplant donor. Material for sequencing was PBMCs. The genes are TRBV6-5 and TRBJ2-7, with D possibly matching TRBD1 (6 bases). The CDR3 spells CASSYQGSYEQYF. As DNA, the CDR3 is TGTGCCAGCAGTTACCAGGGGTCCTACGAGCAGTACTTC.